These T cell receptor beta chains were read from a single sample in a study of blood T cell repertoires in COVID-19. Sequenced by immunoSEQ multiplex PCR; TCRdb stores in-frame clones only, minus some. This table holds 350,000 to 450,000 clones, 85% to 90% found once. The material sequenced was peripheral blood. The receptors come from a human donor in a cohort sampled during active COVID-19. The CDR3 runs from the conserved cysteine through the conserved F or W. Fields, in order: V gene, J gene, D gene, clone size, CDR3 DNA, CDR3 protein. A D gene is named only where the DNA matches it firmly. Only some rows state a clone size, as once, few, many or a class for expanded clones.

V: TRBV19; J: TRBJ1-4; D: -; size: -; DNA: TGTGCCAGTAGTATATCCCAGCGCAGTGGTGAAAAACTGTTTTTT; CDR3: CASSISQRSGEKLFF
V: TRBV2; J: TRBJ1-6; D: TRBD1; size: -; DNA: TGTGCCAGCAGCCCTGGGACAGACTATAATTCACCCCTCCACTTT; CDR3: CASSPGTDYNSPLHF
V: TRBV9; J: TRBJ1-1; D: -; size: -; DNA: TGTGCCAGCAGCGTTTCATCAGGGATTGGCACTGAAGCTTTCTTT; CDR3: CASSVSSGIGTEAFF
V: TRBV15; J: TRBJ2-1; D: -; size: few; DNA: TGTGCCACCAGCAGAGATCTGAGCGGGTACAGCTCCTACAATGAGCAGTTCTTC; CDR3: CATSRDLSGYSSYNEQFF
V: TRBV6-5; J: TRBJ2-3; D: TRBD2; size: -; DNA: TGTGCCAGTAGCGGGAGGGCCCTAGATACGCAGTATTTT; CDR3: CASSGRALDTQYF
V: TRBV6-6; J: TRBJ1-6; D: TRBD1; size: -; DNA: TGTGCCAGCAGTGCCACGGGACAGTATGCTTCACCCCTCCACTTT; CDR3: CASSATGQYASPLHF
V: TRBV5-4; J: TRBJ2-7; D: TRBD1; size: -; DNA: TGTGCCAGCAGCTTACGACAGGGGGTCAACGAGCAGTACTTC; CDR3: CASSLRQGVNEQYF
V: TRBV27; J: TRBJ1-4; D: TRBD1; size: -; DNA: TGTGCCAGCAGTTCGACAGGGGGCGGGGCGGCAACTAATGAAAAACTGTTTTTT; CDR3: CASSSTGGGAATNEKLFF
V: TRBV10-3; J: TRBJ2-2; D: TRBD2; size: once; DNA: TGTGCCATCAGGCCTACTAGCGGGAGAAGCACCGGGGAGCTGTTTTTT; CDR3: CAIRPTSGRSTGELFF
V: TRBV9; J: TRBJ2-2; D: -; size: -; DNA: TGTGCCAGCAGCGTAAGACCAGCTAGTTCCGGGGAGCTGTTTTTT; CDR3: CASSVRPASSGELFF
V: TRBV28; J: TRBJ2-7; D: -; size: few; DNA: TGTGCCAGCAGTTGGGCCGGGACACCCTACGAGCAGTACTTC; CDR3: CASSWAGTPYEQYF
V: TRBV7-8; J: TRBJ1-5; D: -; size: -; DNA: TGTGCCAGCAGCTTCCTGACAGACACCAATCAGCCCCAGCATTTT; CDR3: CASSFLTDTNQPQHF
V: TRBV5-6; J: TRBJ2-5; D: -; size: -; DNA: TGTGCCAGCAGTCGACTAGGCTCAGAGACCCAGTACTTC; CDR3: CASSRLGSETQYF
V: TRBV6-5; J: TRBJ1-1; D: -; size: -; DNA: TGTGCCAGCAGCGACGACAGGATAAACACTGAAGCTTTCTTT; CDR3: CASSDDRINTEAFF
V: TRBV5-1; J: TRBJ2-5; D: TRBD2; size: -; DNA: TGCGCCAGCAGCCGGGGACTAGCGGGAGGCCTCGGAGAGACCCAGTACTTC; CDR3: CASSRGLAGGLGETQYF
V: TRBV5-6; J: TRBJ2-2; D: TRBD2; size: -; DNA: TGTGCCAGCAGCTTGGATCGAGGGGAGGGTGTGGACACCGGGGAGCTGTTTTTT; CDR3: CASSLDRGEGVDTGELFF
V: TRBV3-1/TRBV3-2; J: TRBJ1-1; D: TRBD1; size: -; DNA: TGTGCCAGCAGCCACGGGACAGCTGAGGGCACTGAAGCTTTCTTT; CDR3: CASSHGTAEGTEAFF
V: TRBV4-1; J: TRBJ1-2; D: -; size: -; DNA: TGCGCCAGCAGCCAAGAGAGGGATGGCTACACCTTC; CDR3: CASSQERDGYTF
V: TRBV11-1; J: TRBJ1-1; D: -; size: -; DNA: TGTGCCAGCAGCTTAGGGGGCGCGTGGACTGAAGCTTTCTTT; CDR3: CASSLGGAWTEAFF
V: TRBV2; J: TRBJ2-2; D: TRBD1; size: -; DNA: TGTGCCAGCACTCAGACAGGGGTCGGGGAGCTGTTTTTT; CDR3: CASTQTGVGELFF
V: TRBV2; J: TRBJ2-7; D: TRBD2; size: -; DNA: TGTGCCAGCAGGGGTGGGCTAGCGGCCTACGAGCAGTACTTC; CDR3: CASRGGLAAYEQYF
V: TRBV4-1; J: TRBJ2-7; D: -; size: -; DNA: TGCGCCAGCAGCCCCTCGGTCGTCCTAGCCTACTACGAGCAGTACTTC; CDR3: CASSPSVVLAYYEQYF
V: TRBV29-1; J: TRBJ1-3; D: -; size: few; DNA: TGCAGCGCCTCAGGACGGGGCTCTGGAAACACCATATATTTT; CDR3: CSASGRGSGNTIYF
V: TRBV5-1; J: TRBJ2-3; D: TRBD2; size: -; DNA: TGCGCCAGCAACGAGGGACTAGCGAAGACAGATACGCAGTATTTT; CDR3: CASNEGLAKTDTQYF
V: TRBV5-6; J: TRBJ1-2; D: -; size: -; DNA: TGTGCCAGCAGCTTGTTGCAGGGATACTATGGCTACACCTTC; CDR3: CASSLLQGYYGYTF
V: TRBV7-9; J: TRBJ1-1; D: -; size: -; DNA: TGTGCCAGCAGCTTAGAGGGCAAATGGGGGCAGCTGAACACTGAAGCTTTCTTT; CDR3: CASSLEGKWGQLNTEAFF
V: TRBV27; J: TRBJ2-4; D: -; size: -; DNA: TGTGCCAGCAGTTTACTCGGGGCGGGGGCCAAAAACATTCAGTACTTC; CDR3: CASSLLGAGAKNIQYF
V: TRBV6-5; J: TRBJ1-2; D: TRBD1; size: -; DNA: TGTGCCAGCACCCGCACCCCGGGACAGAACTATGGCTACACCTTC; CDR3: CASTRTPGQNYGYTF
V: TRBV6-6; J: TRBJ2-1; D: TRBD1; size: -; DNA: TGTGCCAGCAGTTTTGGACAGGGGGGTAGGAATGAGCAGTTCTTC; CDR3: CASSFGQGGRNEQFF
V: TRBV9; J: TRBJ1-1; D: TRBD1; size: -; DNA: TGTGCCAGCAGCTCAGGGGGGAACACTGAAGCTTTCTTT; CDR3: CASSSGGNTEAFF
V: TRBV16; J: TRBJ2-3; D: -; size: -; DNA: TGTGCCAGCAGCGAAGGCCCGGACTCAGATACGCAGTATTTT; CDR3: CASSEGPDSDTQYF
V: TRBV3-1/TRBV3-2; J: TRBJ2-7; D: -; size: once; DNA: TGTGCCAGCAGCCGAAGTACAGACGAGCAGTACTTC; CDR3: CASSRSTDEQYF
V: TRBV7-9; J: TRBJ2-5; D: -; size: -; DNA: TGTGCCAGCAGCTTGGGAGCGGGCAACTGGGATCAAGAGACCCAGTACTTC; CDR3: CASSLGAGNWDQETQYF
V: TRBV7-8; J: TRBJ2-2; D: TRBD1; size: -; DNA: TGTGCCAGCAGCTTTAGGGGGCGGACTGAAATCGGGGAGCTGTTTTTT; CDR3: CASSFRGRTEIGELFF
V: TRBV28; J: TRBJ1-4; D: -; size: -; DNA: TGTGCCAGCAGTTTCGCGACAGATGAAAAACTGTTTTTT; CDR3: CASSFATDEKLFF
V: TRBV4-2; J: TRBJ1-2; D: TRBD1; size: few; DNA: TGTGCCAGCAGCCCCCGACAGGGCTGGGATGGCTACACCTTC; CDR3: CASSPRQGWDGYTF
V: TRBV7-2; J: TRBJ2-7; D: -; size: -; DNA: TGTGCCAGCAGCCCCAGCGGAGGGGTTTCCTACGAGCAGTACTTC; CDR3: CASSPSGGVSYEQYF
V: TRBV14; J: TRBJ1-2; D: TRBD1; size: -; DNA: TGTGCCAGCAGCCAAGTGCCCGCCCGACAGGGATATGGCTACACCTTC; CDR3: CASSQVPARQGYGYTF
V: TRBV19; J: TRBJ1-5; D: TRBD1; size: -; DNA: TGTGCCAGTTCGGACAGGGGCAATCAGCCCCAGCATTTT; CDR3: CASSDRGNQPQHF
V: TRBV28; J: TRBJ2-1; D: -; size: -; DNA: TGTGCCAGCAGGGGGCAGGGGTTCAATGAGCAGTTCTTC; CDR3: CASRGQGFNEQFF
V: TRBV20-1; J: TRBJ1-2; D: TRBD1; size: -; DNA: TGCAGTGCTAGTCCCCCGGGACAGCAAATCTATGGCTACACCTTC; CDR3: CSASPPGQQIYGYTF
V: TRBV12-3/TRBV12-4; J: TRBJ2-5; D: -; size: -; DNA: TGTGCCAGCAGCAGGACGGGGGAGACCCAGTACTTC; CDR3: CASSRTGETQYF
V: TRBV2; J: TRBJ2-6; D: TRBD1; size: -; DNA: TGTGCCAGCAGTAGCCAGTTTCAGGGGGCTGGGGCCAACGTCCTGACTTTC; CDR3: CASSSQFQGAGANVLTF
V: TRBV3-1/TRBV3-2; J: TRBJ1-4; D: -; size: -; DNA: TGTGCCAGCAGCGACCGGGAGTCTAATGAAAAACTGTTTTTT; CDR3: CASSDRESNEKLFF
V: TRBV7-6; J: TRBJ2-7; D: TRBD1; size: -; DNA: TGTGCCAGCAGCCCACATAGTGGAAGGACAGGGTCCTACGAGCAGTACTTC; CDR3: CASSPHSGRTGSYEQYF
V: TRBV9; J: TRBJ2-3; D: -; size: -; DNA: TGTGCCAGCTCATTTCTCACGGGGGTTACAGATACGCAGTATTTT; CDR3: CASSFLTGVTDTQYF
V: TRBV7-3; J: TRBJ1-2; D: TRBD1; size: -; DNA: TGTGCCAGCAGCTTGAGGGGAGGGACAGGGGGCTACACCTTC; CDR3: CASSLRGGTGGYTF
V: TRBV19; J: TRBJ2-5; D: -; size: once; DNA: TGTGCCAGTAGTATGGCAGGGGTGGAAGAGACCCAGTACTTC; CDR3: CASSMAGVEETQYF
V: TRBV28; J: TRBJ2-7; D: TRBD1; size: -; DNA: TGTGCCAGCAGTCCCGGGACAGATAAATCCTACGAGCAGTACTTC; CDR3: CASSPGTDKSYEQYF
V: TRBV28; J: TRBJ1-1; D: -; size: many; DNA: TGTGCCAGCAGTCCCCCGGAGAGGCCTGTCACTGAAGCTTTCTTT; CDR3: CASSPPERPVTEAFF
V: TRBV28; J: TRBJ1-6; D: -; size: once; DNA: TGTGCCAGCAAGGAGGGAATGGGTTCACCCCTCCACTTT; CDR3: CASKEGMGSPLHF
V: TRBV10-3; J: TRBJ2-6; D: TRBD1; size: -; DNA: TGTGCCATCAGCGGGACAGGGGCTCTCCTCGGGGCCAACGTCCTGACTTTC; CDR3: CAISGTGALLGANVLTF